The source of this TCR beta chain is a study of T cell responses to AZD1222 COVID-19 vaccine. CDR3 length: 16 residues. V was trimmed by 5 bases and J by 2 bases, leaving 15 bases between them. CDR1 is SEHNR and CDR2 is FQNEAQ in the germline V gene (reference sequence). Sequencing was performed with immunoSEQ multiplex PCR; in TCRdb, only in-frame clones are kept and a portion is missing. The data contain 150,000 or so clones, just under 95% of them singletons. The chain employs TRBV7-9 and TRBJ2-2; weak D call: TRBD2 (6 bases). The sample was peripheral blood, taken on day 0 of AZD1222 vaccination. The receptor was derived from an adult in good health. The CDR3 loop reads CASSVGTGVNTGELFF. The CDR3 DNA is TGTGCCAGCAGCGTCGGGACTGGAGTTAACACCGGGGAGCTGTTTTTT. Full variable domain (missing parts from reference TRBV7-9 and TRBJ2-2): DTGVSQNPRHKITKRGQNVTFRCDPISEHNRLYWYRQTLGQGPEFLTYFQNEAQLEKSRLLSDRFSAERPKGSFSTLEIQRTEQGDSAMYLCASSVGTGVNTGELFFGEGSRLTVL.